The 15 T cell receptor beta chains listed next were all sequenced from one sample in a study of Ad26.COV2.S vaccination and SARS-CoV-2 variants. Documented treatment: 15 to 20 received Ad26.COV2.S at low or high dose, single or two shots; about 5 received placebo; per-sample allocation not given. It was on day 63 after the first vaccine or placebo injection that samples were taken. Generated by immunoSEQ multiplex PCR, the TCRdb table keeps only in-frame clones and is missing some. Of approximately 350,000 clones in the sample, about four fifths were seen once. Sequencing was performed on peripheral blood, taken in a trial of Ad26.COV2.S vaccine versus placebo. Receptors were obtained from a person between 18 and 60 years old who received the Ad26.COV2.S COVID-19 vaccine or a placebo.

The chain is built from TRBV12-3 or TRBV12-4 and TRBJ2-7; 8 positions match TRBD2. V trimming: 3 bases; J trimming: 5 bases; junction bases outside the gene matches: 3. There are 13 residues in the CDR3. CDR3 coding DNA: TGTGCCAGCAGTTTCACTAGCGGCAACGAGCAGTACTTC. It codes for CASSFTSGNEQYF.

This clone came up a few times. The chain employs TRBV18 and TRBJ1-5; D is unclear. V was clipped by 1 base and J by 5 bases, with 6 bases between them. This CDR3 has 13 residues. In germline, CDR1 is KGHSH, CDR2 LQKENI. CDR3 DNA: TGTGCCAGCTCACCACTATCTGATCAGCCCCAGCATTTT. This gives the protein CASSPLSDQPQHF.

A word on this clone: Other DNA sequences within the sample encode an identical CDR3. The CDR3 protein is CASSYLGTGELFF. The CDR3 nucleotides are TGTGCCAGCAGTTACTTGGGCACCGGGGAGCTGTTTTTT. The chain is built from TRBV6-5 and TRBJ2-2, with no clear D. The CDR3 covers 13 residues. Between the trimmed V and J ends, which lost 1 base and 4 bases, there was a span of 4 bases. From germline, CDR1 is MNHEY and CDR2 SVGAGI.

This sequence joins TRBV7-9 and TRBJ2-3; 9 bases are a match to TRBD2. Germline loops: CDR1 SEHNR, CDR2 FQNEAQ (reference sequence). The V segment lost 5 bases and the J segment 0 bases; nucleotides outside the gene matches: 6. The CDR3 length is 16 residues. CDR3 DNA sequence: TGTGCCAGCAGCCCACTAGCGGGTTCTAGCACAGATACGCAGTATTTT. Protein product: CASSPLAGSSTDTQYF.

This clone has more than one count but fewer than ten. The chain recombines TRBV2 with TRBJ1-1; D not resolved. The ends were cut back, 2 bases at V and 4 bases at J, with 2 bases in the middle. Germline lookup yields CDR1 SNHLY and CDR2 FYNNEI. CDR3 length: 11 residues. In DNA, the CDR3 is TGTGCCAGCAGTGAACTCACTGAAGCTTTCTTT. Amino acid sequence: CASSELTEAFF.

CDR3 region: CASSLMAANSPLHF. CDR3 bases: TGTGCCAGCAGCTTAATGGCAGCTAATTCACCCCTCCACTTT. This rearrangement joins TRBV7-2 to TRBJ1-6; no firm D call. The CDR3 contains 14 residues. Per the germline V gene, CDR1 is SGHTA and CDR2 is FQGNSA. Trimming cost V 2 bases and J 6 bases, with 8 bases left between them.

The chain employs TRBV7-8 and TRBJ1-1; D possibly corresponds to TRBD1 (5 bases). Trimming took 2 bases from V and 6 from J, leaving 16 bases between them. CDR3 length: 15 residues. Germline V gives CDR1 SGHVS, CDR2 FQNEAQ. The CDR3: CASSLSARASAEAFF. Here the CDR3 DNA reads TGTGCCAGCAGCTTATCGGCCAGGGCCAGTGCTGAAGCTTTCTTT.

V is TRBV10-3 and J is TRBJ2-1; 14 bases align to TRBD2. The CDR3 is 15 residues long. Germline assignment: CDR1 ENHRY and CDR2 SYGVKD. V shed 6 bases, J shed 8 bases, and the junction held 6 bases outside the gene matches. In nucleotides, the CDR3 is TGTGCCATCAGGAGGGGACTAGCGGGAGCGGATGAGCAGTTCTTC. Its protein is CAIRRGLAGADEQFF.

The chain combines TRBV9 with TRBJ2-7; TRBD1 is a possible D gene (7 bases). CDR1 is SGDLS and CDR2 is YYNGEE in the germline V gene. Trimming pared 3 bases from V and 6 bases from J, leaving 19 bases between. The CDR3 is 15 residues long. The DNA of the CDR3 is TGTGCCAGCAGCGAGGAGGAGGGGGCCCGACTCGAGCAGTACTTC. This translates into CASSEEEGARLEQYF.

V gene TRBV19 combines with J gene TRBJ2-7; 14 bases map to TRBD2. Trimming cost V 5 bases and J 7 bases; bases outside gene matches: 7. Germline lookup yields CDR1 LNHDA and CDR2 SQIVND (reference sequence). CDR3 length: 15 residues. The CDR3 DNA reads as TGTGCCAGTAGTTCGGGACTAGCGGGAGAAGTGGAGCAGTACTTC. It translates to CASSSGLAGEVEQYF.

The gene calls are TRBV7-9 and TRBJ1-5, with 7 bases lining up with TRBD1. CDR1 is SEHNR and CDR2 is FQNEAQ in the germline V gene (reference sequence). After removal of 5 bases from V and 0 bases from J, the junction contained 4 bases not matched to a gene. The CDR3 runs 15 residues. For the CDR3, the DNA is TGTGCCAGCAGCCCGGGACAGTCTAGCAATCAGCCCCAGCATTTT. It is translated as CASSPGQSSNQPQHF.

This clone was found a few times. The chain combines TRBV7-2 with TRBJ1-1; 9 nucleotides line up with TRBD1. The V gene end was trimmed by 0 bases and the J gene end by 5 bases; junction bases not matched to a gene: 13. CDR1 and CDR2 from the germline V gene are SGHTA and FQGNSA. The CDR3 consists of 18 residues. The CDR3 DNA reads TGTGCCAGCAGCTTAGCGGCGGTGGGACAGGGAGGGAGGACTGAAGCTTTCTTT. It yields the protein CASSLAAVGQGGRTEAFF.

The CDR3 bases are TGTGCCAGCACCCCTGGACAGGGTAGGATAGGGGATGAAAAACTGTTTTTT. Protein: CASTPGQGRIGDEKLFF. The V and J genes are TRBV9 and TRBJ1-4; 8 bases agree with TRBD1. Germline CDR1 and CDR2: SGDLS and YYNGEE. Losses at the gene ends were 6 bases for V and 6 bases for J; bases not matched to a gene: 16. The CDR3 loop spans 17 amino acids.

The chain uses TRBV19 and TRBJ2-6; D is possibly TRBD2 (6 bases). Germline lookup yields CDR1 LNHDA and CDR2 SQIVND (reference sequence). The V end lost 7 bases, the J end lost 4 bases, and 11 bases lay between the germline ends. CDR3 length: 14 residues. The CDR3 coding sequence is TGTGCCAGTACCGAGAGCGGGGGGGCCAACGTCCTGACTTTC. It yields the protein CASTESGGANVLTF.

The rearrangement joins TRBV4-3 to TRBJ1-2; D not resolved. Trimming stripped 0 bases from V and 1 base from J, with 9 bases between. The CDR3 has 15 residues. In germline, CDR1 is LGHNA, CDR2 YSLEER. The CDR3 DNA reads as TGCGCCAGCAGCCAAGAACTGGAAGGTAACTATGGCTACACCTTC. It is translated as CASSQELEGNYGYTF.